Shown below are 9 T cell receptor beta chains from a single sample sequenced in a study of T cells in Graves' hyperthyroidism and ophthalmopathy. Using RNA transcripts as the source, TCR beta CDR3 regions were amplified. An initial round of RT-PCR targeting the TCR CDR3 relied on the HTBI primer set. TCRdb independently ran MiXCR on the multiplex PCR reads; one entry per CDR3 protein. Of roughly 500,000 distinct CDR3 sequences in the sample, roughly 46% were seen once. The specimen was peripheral blood or thyroid tissue (not recorded which). The source of these receptors is an adult woman with Graves' disease, either hyperthyroidism or ophthalmopathy (not recorded which).

A word on this clonotype: A read error is possible here, since a much larger clone lies one base away. This sequence joins TRBV6-6 and TRBJ2-7, with D possibly being TRBD2 (6 bases). The CDR3 has 15 amino acids. Per germline, CDR1 MNHNY and CDR2 SVGAGI (reference sequence). Trimming cost V 6 bases and J 5 bases, with 20 bases left between them. This CDR3 is CASSRPWGVGHEQYF. CDR3 DNA: TGTGCCAGCAGCCGGCCTTGGGGGGTTGGTCACGAGCAGTACTTC.

This clonotype was picked up many times. The genes are TRBV4-1 and TRBJ1-2; D is undetermined. The germline V and J ends were trimmed by 3 bases and 4 bases, with 6 bases remaining between them. Germline CDR1 MGHRA, CDR2 YSYEKL. CDR3 length: 12 residues. Here the CDR3 DNA reads TGCGCCAGCAGCCACCGGAGCTATGGCTACACCTTC. Translation gives CASSHRSYGYTF.

This clonotype was observed at least ten times. This chain links TRBV4-1 with TRBJ1-1; 12 nucleotides line up with TRBD1. The CDR3 contains 18 residues. Germline lookup yields CDR1 MGHRA and CDR2 YSYEKL. V gave up 3 bases and J gave up 0 bases; unmatched junction bases: 8. This chain's CDR3 is CASSHAWGQGAMNTEAFF. In nucleotides, the CDR3 is TGCGCCAGCAGCCATGCTTGGGGACAGGGGGCGATGAACACTGAAGCTTTCTTT.

The chain carries TRBV14 and TRBJ2-7, with 15 positions matching TRBD2. With 4 bases clipped from V and 5 bases from J, the junction kept 9 bases outside the gene matches. Germline V gives CDR1 SGHDN, CDR2 FVKESK. CDR3 length: 17 amino acids. CDR3 sequence reads: CASSRGGLAGGPNEQYF. DNA for the CDR3: TGTGCCAGCAGCCGGGGAGGACTAGCGGGAGGGCCCAACGAGCAGTACTTC.

The V gene is TRBV29-1, the J gene TRBJ2-7; 9 bases are shared with TRBD2. Germline assignment: CDR1 SQVTM and CDR2 ANQGSEA. This CDR3 spans 13 amino acids. V shed 7 bases and J 5 bases; nucleotides not matched to a gene: 9. CDR3 in DNA: TGCAGCGACCCGGTGGCTAGCGGGAACGAGCAGTACTTC. As protein: CSDPVASGNEQYF.

Details on this clonotype: At one end, the junction sequence differs from germline, possibly due to a read error. V is TRBV7-2 and J is TRBJ2-7; D is possibly TRBD1 (5 bases). The CDR3 extends over 13 amino acids. The germline V gene encodes CDR1 SGHTA and CDR2 FQGNSA. The CDR3, as DNA: TGTGCCAGCAGTTTAGCAGGGTCCAACGAGCAGTACTTC. This encodes CASSLAGSNEQYF.

A note on this clonotype: No conserved phenylalanine or tryptophan is present at the end of the CDR3, so a read error is the likely explanation. No DNA is shown, since the ends of the CDR3 on it are uncertain; the CDR3 is the one TCRdb lists. V is TRBV10-3 and J is TRBJ2-6; the table's TRBD1 call for D was not verified on the DNA. CDR1 and CDR2 (germline): ENHRY, SYGVKD. The CDR3 length equals 10 residues, ends included. The CDR3 sequence is CAISSGQGGT.

This clonotype appeared many times. The rearrangement uses TRBV29-1 and TRBJ1-4; 9 bases match TRBD1. Germline CDR1 is SQVTM and CDR2 is ANQGSEA. The CDR3 is made up of 15 amino acids. V dropped 7 bases and J dropped 5; count of bases not matched to a gene: 11. CDR3 coding DNA: TGCAGCGCCCAAAATACCGGGACAGGGAATGAAAAACTGTTTTTT. Its translation is CSAQNTGTGNEKLFF.

The chain is built from TRBV10-3 and TRBJ1-5, with a tentative D call TRBD1 (5 bases). The CDR3 is 18 amino acids. Trimming took 2 bases from V and 7 from J, leaving 24 bases between them. Looked up from germline, CDR1 is ENHRY and CDR2 is SYGVKD. The CDR3 coding sequence is TGTGCCATCAGTGAGGGTGCCAGCAGCCAGGAGGGGATGCAGCCCCAGCATTTT. This encodes CAISEGASSQEGMQPQHF.